The 14 T cell receptor beta chains given below trace back to one sample, sequenced in a study of T cells in Graves' hyperthyroidism and ophthalmopathy. Amplification of TCR beta CDR3 regions was performed using RNA transcripts as template. With the HTBI primer set, the TCR CDR3 went through a first round of RT-PCR. TCRdb analysed the multiplex PCR reads with MiXCR anew, one entry per CDR3 protein. This table has approximately 600,000 distinct CDR3 sequences, around 13% appearing once. Sequencing used blood. Receptors were obtained from a woman in her thirties with Graves' hyperthyroidism that later progressed to Graves' ophthalmopathy.

This clonotype was seen a handful of times. V and J are TRBV4-1 and TRBJ2-5; no definite D call. V was trimmed by 1 base and J by 5 bases, leaving 8 bases between them. Per the germline V gene, CDR1 is MGHRA and CDR2 is YSYEKL. The CDR3 covers 13 residues. The CDR3 nucleotides are TGCGCCAGCAGCCAAGTAAACGCGGAGACCCAGTACTTC. Translating gives CASSQVNAETQYF.

The sample holds many counts of this clonotype. V and J are TRBV12-3 or TRBV12-4 and TRBJ1-6; D remains ambiguous. The length of the CDR3 is 13 residues. Trimming removed 2 bases at V and 7 bases at J, with 6 bases between. The CDR3 region is CASSLTSNSPLHF. CDR3 in DNA: TGTGCCAGCAGTTTAACAAGCAATTCACCCCTCCACTTT.

This clonotype was counted at least ten times. The J gene is TRBJ1-5, the V gene TRBV6-1; tentatively, D is TRBD1 (5 bases). Deletions cut 5 bases from V and 0 bases from J, with 17 bases between. This CDR3 contains 17 residues. CDR1 and CDR2 (germline): MNHNS, SASEGT. The CDR3 region is CASSSPTAPHSNQPQHF. The CDR3 DNA follows: TGTGCCAGCAGTTCCCCGACAGCCCCCCATAGCAATCAGCCCCAGCATTTT.

V gene TRBV18 combines with J gene TRBJ2-1, with D possibly TRBD2 on 6 matching bases. V lost 0 bases, J lost 5 bases, and 14 bases lay in between. The CDR3 is 16 residues long. Per germline, CDR1 KGHSH and CDR2 LQKENI. In nucleotides, the CDR3 is TGTGCCAGCTCACCACCGAAGGGAACGGGGGACAATGAGCAGTTCTTC. Translating gives CASSPPKGTGDNEQFF. The complete variable domain, with remaining parts taken from reference TRBV18 and TRBJ2-1, reads NAGVMQNPRHLVRRRGQEARLRCSPMKGHSHVYWYRQLPEEGLKFMVYLQKENIIDESGMPKERFSAEFPKEGPSILRIQQVVRGDSAAYFCASSPPKGTGDNEQFFGPGTRLTVL.

This clonotype was recorded at least ten times. In nucleotides, the CDR3 is TGTGCCAGCAGCTCGAGGACAGGAGTTGAAGCTTTCTTT. Residues: CASSSRTGVEAFF. This sequence joins TRBV11-2 and TRBJ1-1; 7 bases are a match to TRBD1. The CDR3 loop spans 13 amino acids. Germline loops: CDR1 SGHAT, CDR2 FQNNGV. Trimming at V came to 4 bases and at J to 7 bases, leaving 6 bases not matched to a gene.

The chain is built from TRBV15 and TRBJ2-1, with 8 bases fitting TRBD1. This CDR3 contains 17 residues. Looked up from germline, CDR1 is LNHNV and CDR2 is YYDKDF (reference sequence). The V segment lost 3 bases and the J segment 2 bases; nucleotides outside the gene matches: 9. CDR3 nucleotides: TGTGCCACCAGCAGCCAGACAGGGGAATCCCCCTACAATGAGCAGTTCTTC. This gives the protein CATSSQTGESPYNEQFF.

This chain joins TRBV19 and TRBJ2-1; TRBD2 might be the D (5 bases). In germline, CDR1 is LNHDA, CDR2 SQIVND (reference sequence). V lost 9 bases, J lost 0 bases, and 15 bases lay in between. CDR3 length equals 15 residues. The CDR3 DNA sequence: TGTGCCAGCGCAAAGCGGCCGAGCTCCTACAATGAGCAGTTCTTC. Amino acid sequence: CASAKRPSSYNEQFF.

This clonotype was seen many times. The DNA of the CDR3 is TGTGCCAGCAGTGAGGGTCAAGGACAGGGGGCTGGAAAAGCTTTCTTT. This sequence encodes CASSEGQGQGAGKAFF. The chain employs TRBV2 and TRBJ1-1, with 11 bases fitting TRBD1. V shed 3 bases and J 9 bases; nucleotides not matched to a gene: 12. Germline loops: CDR1 SNHLY, CDR2 FYNNEI. The CDR3 sequence is 16 residues long.

Comments on this clonotype: The CDR3 end shows no conserved phenylalanine or tryptophan, and so a read error is likely. The DNA is omitted, as the CDR3 cannot be located on it reliably, and the CDR3 follows TCRdb's listing. The chain has TRBV11-1 and TRBJ2-2; TRBD2 is taken as the D call from the table, unchecked against the DNA. Germline V lookup: CDR1 SGHAT, CDR2 FQDESV (reference sequence). The CDR3 extends over 15 residues, inclusive of both ends. The chain's CDR3 is CASSPGTSGTGEPFL.

The J gene is TRBJ2-6, the V gene TRBV12-3 or TRBV12-4, with TRBD1 matching 9 bases. The J segment lost 4 bases and the V segment lost 6 bases, leaving 13 bases of the junction unmatched. This CDR3 is built from 18 residues. This CDR3 is CASSHGDRVGTGANVLTF. CDR3 nucleotides: TGTGCCAGCAGCCATGGGGACAGGGTTGGTACCGGGGCCAACGTCCTGACTTTC.

This clonotype occurred a few times. The chain joins TRBV12-3 or TRBV12-4 to TRBJ1-1; D perhaps matches TRBD1 (6 bases). There are 14 residues in the CDR3. The ends were cut back, 4 bases at V and 6 bases at J, with 15 bases in the middle. The CDR3 reads CASSWRQGSPEAFF. The CDR3 nucleotides are TGTGCCAGCAGTTGGAGGCAGGGGAGTCCTGAAGCTTTCTTT.

This clonotype turned up a few times. This chain connects TRBV20-1 to TRBJ1-5; D is possibly TRBD1 (6 bases). With 2 bases removed from V and 3 bases from J, the gap between germline ends came to 8 bases. CDR1 and CDR2 from the germline V gene are DFQATT and SNEGSKA (reference sequence). This CDR3 has 13 amino acids. The CDR3 sequence is CSARTGLNQPQHF. CDR3 DNA: TGCAGTGCTAGAACAGGGCTCAATCAGCCCCAGCATTTT.

In its sample, this clonotype was seen many times. This chain joins TRBV29-1 and TRBJ2-1; D possibly uses TRBD1 or TRBD2 (5 bases each). Germline V gives CDR1 SQVTM, CDR2 ANQGSEA. The CDR3 runs 13 residues. V was pared by 6 bases and J by 7 bases, with 16 bases between. CDR3 residues: CSVGPRGRNEQFF. The CDR3 DNA reads TGCAGCGTGGGGCCCCGGGGCCGGAATGAGCAGTTCTTC.

This clonotype came up a few times. The CDR3 coding sequence is TGTGCCAGCAGCGTAGATCATAGCAATCAGCCCCAGCATTTT. This sequence encodes CASSVDHSNQPQHF. The chain employs TRBV9 and TRBJ1-5; D gene uncertain. The CDR3 runs 14 residues. V lost 0 bases to trimming and J lost 0 bases, with 4 bases between them. Germline V gives CDR1 SGDLS, CDR2 YYNGEE.